These 14 T cell receptor beta chains were sequenced from one sample in a study of CD8+ T cells in alopecia areata. The sequencing template was cDNA reverse transcribed from extracted RNA. TCRdb keeps only in-frame clones here, not all; method: immunoSEQ multiplex PCR. The table shows over 150,000 clones, with roughly 59% occurring only once. Sequencing was performed on CD4+ T cells sorted from blood, taken at week 0. The receptors originated from a human donor with alopecia areata.

The table lists this clone with a few counts. This chain uses TRBV27 with TRBJ1-2; perhaps TRBD1 as D (5 bases). The ends were cut back, 0 bases at V and 5 bases at J, with 13 bases in the middle. The CDR3 totals 15 residues. CDR1 is MNHEY and CDR2 is SMNVEV in the germline V gene (reference sequence). CDR3 nucleotide sequence: TGTGCCAGCAGTTTATCGCGGGCGGACAATTATGGCTACACCTTC. It yields the protein CASSLSRADNYGYTF.

This clone was detected a few times. The chain joins TRBV7-2 to TRBJ1-1; the D is unclear. CDR3 length: 15 amino acids. Per germline, CDR1 SGHTA and CDR2 FQGNSA. The V end was cut by 5 bases, the J end by 0 bases, with 13 bases between. The CDR3: CASSPDPTMNTEAFF. The CDR3, as DNA: TGTGCCAGCAGCCCCGACCCGACAATGAACACTGAAGCTTTCTTT.

The rearrangement links TRBV4-2 to TRBJ2-5; tentatively, D is TRBD2 (5 bases). V dropped 0 bases and J dropped 1 base, with 9 bases sitting between them. Germline V gene sequence: CDR1 LGHNA, CDR2 YNFKEQ. This CDR3 has 15 amino acids. CDR3 region: CASSQDRGPQETQYF. In DNA, the CDR3 is TGTGCCAGCAGCCAAGATCGGGGTCCCCAAGAGACCCAGTACTTC.

The V call is TRBV2, the J call TRBJ1-2; TRBD1 is a possible D gene (6 bases). The CDR3 runs 12 residues. V shed 9 bases and J shed 3 bases, with 11 bases lying between them. The germline V gene has CDR1 SNHLY and CDR2 FYNNEI. The CDR3 region has the DNA TGTGCCAGTAGGGGGGAAGACTATGGCTACACCTTC. It is translated as CASRGEDYGYTF.

This chain uses TRBV9 with TRBJ2-5; perhaps TRBD2 as D (5 bases). The CDR3 is made up of 16 amino acids. V lost 2 bases and J lost 1, with 15 bases in between. Looked up from germline, CDR1 is SGDLS and CDR2 is YYNGEE. The CDR3 loop is CASSVAPTGIQETQYF. The DNA for the CDR3 is TGTGCCAGCAGCGTTGCCCCAACGGGGATCCAAGAGACCCAGTACTTC.

In its sample, this clone was seen a few times. This chain connects TRBV4-3 to TRBJ2-1; no definite D call. Germline V gene lookup returns CDR1 LGHNA and CDR2 YSLEER. V was clipped by 0 bases and J by 8 bases, with 8 bases between them. The CDR3 sequence is 13 residues long. The CDR3 here is CASSQELADEQFF. The DNA for the CDR3 is TGCGCCAGCAGCCAAGAATTGGCCGATGAGCAGTTCTTC.

This chain's CDR3 is CASSSGTSLTAFF. The CDR3 nucleotides are TGTGCCAGCAGTTCTGGGACCTCCCTAACCGCTTTCTTT. This rearrangement joins TRBV9 to TRBJ1-1, with D tentatively TRBD1 (5 bases). Germline V gene lookup returns CDR1 SGDLS and CDR2 YYNGEE. With 5 bases removed from V and 11 bases from J, the gap between germline ends came to 19 bases. This CDR3 comprises 13 residues.

This clone was counted a few times. The chain couples TRBV29-1 to TRBJ2-7; 7 nucleotides line up with TRBD2. J gave up 2 bases and V 5 bases, and 6 bases lay outside the gene matches. CDR1 and CDR2 (germline): SQVTM, ANQGSEA. The CDR3 is made up of 13 amino acids. This CDR3 is CSVYGGDPYEQYF. The CDR3 DNA reads as TGCAGCGTTTATGGGGGGGATCCCTACGAGCAGTACTTC.

This chain connects TRBV12-5 to TRBJ1-6; D might be TRBD1 (5 bases). Germline V gene sequence: CDR1 LGHNT, CDR2 FRNRAP. Between the trimmed V and J ends, which lost 1 base and 10 bases, there was a span of 14 bases. The CDR3 covers 15 residues. In DNA, the CDR3 is TGTGCTAGTGGTTTGGAGGAACCGGGGGTCTCACCCCTCCACTTT. Translating gives CASGLEEPGVSPLHF.

This chain links TRBV11-2 with TRBJ2-1; D is tentatively TRBD1 or TRBD2 (5 bases each). Looked up from germline, CDR1 is SGHAT and CDR2 is FQNNGV. There are 13 residues in the CDR3. The V and J ends lost 0 bases and 15 bases respectively, with 15 bases between them. The CDR3 sequence is CASSLDRWGSPFF. The CDR3 DNA is TGTGCCAGCAGCTTAGATCGGTGGGGGAGTCCGTTCTTC. Looking up the rest from reference TRBV11-2 and TRBJ2-1 gives the full variable domain: EAGVAQSPRYKIIEKRQSVAFWCNPISGHATLYWYQQILGQGPKLLIQFQNNGVVDDSQLPKDRFSAERLKGVDSTLKIQPAKLEDSAVYLCASSLDRWGSPFFGPGTRLTVL.

The rearrangement uses TRBV27 and TRBJ1-2; TRBD1 matches at 7 bases. Germline V gives CDR1 MNHEY, CDR2 SMNVEV (reference sequence). The V segment lost 6 bases and the J segment 4 bases; nucleotides outside the gene matches: 8. This CDR3 contains 14 residues. CDR3 sequence: CASSPAQGGYGYTF. In DNA, the CDR3 is TGTGCCAGCAGCCCAGCCCAGGGGGGCTATGGCTACACCTTC.

This clone has just a few counts. The chain has TRBV29-1 and TRBJ2-3; D gene ambiguous. V shed 7 bases and J shed 1 base, with 9 bases lying between them. There are 12 residues in the CDR3. The V gene's germline CDR1 is SQVTM and CDR2 ANQGSEA. CDR3 DNA: TGCAGCGCCGGACGCGGCACAGATACGCAGTATTTT. This codes for CSAGRGTDTQYF.

The V and J genes are TRBV10-2 and TRBJ2-1; no definite D call. Germline CDR1 WSHSY, CDR2 SAAADI. The CDR3 consists of 12 residues. V gave up 4 bases and J gave up 5 bases, with 6 bases separating them. This CDR3 is CASSGQDNEQFF. The CDR3 coding sequence is TGCGCCAGCAGTGGCCAGGACAATGAGCAGTTCTTC.

This chain connects TRBV5-1 to TRBJ2-7, with 10 nucleotides matching TRBD1. The CDR3 spans 14 residues. V lost 3 bases to trimming and J lost 4 bases; unmatched junction nucleotides: 4. CDR1 is SGHRS, CDR2 YFSETQ, per germline. The CDR3 loop is CASSWQGQGYEQYF. The DNA for the CDR3 is TGCGCCAGCAGCTGGCAGGGACAGGGGTACGAGCAGTACTTC.